This entry lists 9 T cell receptor beta chains sequenced from one sample in a study of shared clonotypes between healthy human individuals. Method: immunoSEQ multiplex PCR; TCRdb's copy keeps in-frame clones and lacks some. The sample includes around 1.5 million clones, approximately 98% seen only once; the top ten take approximately 0.45%. Material for sequencing was naive CD4+ T cells sorted from blood. The subset: CD45RA+ positively selected. The receptors stem from a man aged 25 to 40 in good health.

The chain joins TRBV18 to TRBJ2-1, with 7 positions matching TRBD2. V dropped 4 bases and J dropped 4; count of bases not matched to a gene: 19. From germline, CDR1 is KGHSH and CDR2 LQKENI. The length of the CDR3 is 19 residues. CDR3: CASSHRLAKPLKEYNEQFF. CDR3 sequence (DNA): TGTGCCAGCTCACATAGACTAGCCAAACCCCTAAAAGAATACAATGAGCAGTTCTTC.

Concerning this clone: Different DNA sequences within this sample yield the same CDR3. V is TRBV5-1 and J is TRBJ1-1; 7 nucleotides agree with TRBD1. The germline CDR1 and CDR2 sequences are SGHRS and YFSETQ. The junction had 3 bases not matched to a gene; V was cut back by 0 bases and J by 1 base. The CDR3 consists of 15 residues. This CDR3 is CASSLGDSRNTEAFF. In DNA form, the CDR3 reads TGCGCCAGCAGCTTGGGGGACAGTAGGAACACTGAAGCTTTCTTT. The variable domain in full, with the rest retrieved from reference TRBV5-1 and TRBJ1-1, is KAGVTQTPRYLIKTRGQQVTLSCSPISGHRSVSWYQQTPGQGLQFLFEYFSETQRNKGNFPGRFSGRQFSNSRSEMNVSTLELGDSALYLCASSLGDSRNTEAFFGQGTRLTVV.

The chain is built from TRBV11-2 and TRBJ2-2; 7 bases are a match to TRBD1. The germline gives CDR1 SGHAT, CDR2 FQNNGV. The CDR3 totals 16 residues. V lost 7 bases, J lost 3 bases, and 11 bases stayed unmatched. Written as DNA, the CDR3 is TGTGCCAGCACCCAGGGGGTTATGGGGGACACCGGGGAGCTGTTTTTT. It specifies CASTQGVMGDTGELFF.

In regard to this clone: This sample includes further DNA sequences coding for the same CDR3. The chain has TRBV11-3 and TRBJ2-5; D not resolved. The CDR3 consists of 14 residues. Germline CDR1 reads SGHNT; CDR2 reads YENEEA. Deletions cut 1 base from V and 0 bases from J, with 6 bases between. CDR3 sequence reads: CASSLGTNQETQYF. CDR3 nucleotides: TGTGCCAGCAGCTTAGGGACGAACCAAGAGACCCAGTACTTC. The variable domain in full, completed from reference TRBV11-3 and TRBJ2-5, reads EAGVVQSPRYKIIEKKQPVAFWCNPISGHNTLYWYLQNLGQGPELLIRYENEEAVDDSQLPKDRFSAERLKGVDSTLKIQPAELGDSAVYLCASSLGTNQETQYFGPGTRLLVL.

About this clone: This same CDR3 is encoded by further DNA sequences in the sample. The V gene is TRBV30, the J gene TRBJ2-7; D is uncertain. CDR3 length: 11 amino acids. The germline V gene encodes CDR1 GTSNPN and CDR2 SVGIG (reference sequence). V was shortened by 1 base and J by 4 bases, with 5 bases between the two germline ends. The chain's CDR3 is CAWSGGYEQYF. In nucleotides, the CDR3 is TGTGCCTGGAGTGGCGGTTACGAGCAGTACTTC.

The rearrangement joins TRBV28 to TRBJ1-4; D gene unclear. The germline V and J ends were trimmed by 8 bases and 8 bases, with 15 bases remaining between them. This CDR3 has 13 residues. Germline V gene sequence: CDR1 MDHEN, CDR2 SYDVKM. This chain's CDR3 is CASLDRAIEKLFF. The CDR3 DNA follows: TGTGCCAGCCTAGATCGGGCCATCGAAAAACTGTTTTTT.

The rearrangement links TRBV2 to TRBJ1-2; a weak D match, TRBD1 (5 bases). Germline V CDR1 and CDR2: SNHLY, FYNNEI. The CDR3 extends over 15 amino acids. Deletions cut 5 bases from V and 6 bases from J, with 19 bases between. CDR3 protein: CASSLKRGALDGYTF. CDR3 in DNA: TGTGCCAGCAGTTTAAAGCGTGGGGCGCTGGATGGCTACACCTTC.

The gene calls are TRBV28 and TRBJ1-5; D gene ambiguous. CDR1 is MDHEN, CDR2 SYDVKM, per germline. The CDR3 runs to 14 residues. V lost 10 bases and J 1 base, leaving 14 bases between the germline ends. For the CDR3, the DNA is TGTGCCATTCAACAGATTAGGAGCAATCAGCCCCAGCATTTT. Translating it yields CAIQQIRSNQPQHF.

V gene TRBV6-5 combines with J gene TRBJ2-7; D gene uncertain. This CDR3 spans 13 amino acids. Germline V gene lookup returns CDR1 MNHEY and CDR2 SVGAGI. V was shortened by 0 bases and J by 6 bases, with 9 bases between the two germline ends. For the CDR3, the DNA is TGTGCCAGCAGTTACTCACTAAAGCTCGAGCAGTACTTC. Protein: CASSYSLKLEQYF.